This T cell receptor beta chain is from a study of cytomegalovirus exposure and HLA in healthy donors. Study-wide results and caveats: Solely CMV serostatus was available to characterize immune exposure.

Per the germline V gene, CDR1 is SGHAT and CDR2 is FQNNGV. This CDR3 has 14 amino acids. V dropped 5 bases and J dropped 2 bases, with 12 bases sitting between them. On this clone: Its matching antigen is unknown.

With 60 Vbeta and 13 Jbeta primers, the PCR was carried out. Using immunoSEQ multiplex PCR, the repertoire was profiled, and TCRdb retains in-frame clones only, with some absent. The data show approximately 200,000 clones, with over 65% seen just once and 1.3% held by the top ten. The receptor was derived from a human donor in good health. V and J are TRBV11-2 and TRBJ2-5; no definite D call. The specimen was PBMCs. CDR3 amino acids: CASSPEARQETQYF. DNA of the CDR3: TGTGCCAGCAGCCCCGAGGCTAGACAAGAGACCCAGTACTTC.